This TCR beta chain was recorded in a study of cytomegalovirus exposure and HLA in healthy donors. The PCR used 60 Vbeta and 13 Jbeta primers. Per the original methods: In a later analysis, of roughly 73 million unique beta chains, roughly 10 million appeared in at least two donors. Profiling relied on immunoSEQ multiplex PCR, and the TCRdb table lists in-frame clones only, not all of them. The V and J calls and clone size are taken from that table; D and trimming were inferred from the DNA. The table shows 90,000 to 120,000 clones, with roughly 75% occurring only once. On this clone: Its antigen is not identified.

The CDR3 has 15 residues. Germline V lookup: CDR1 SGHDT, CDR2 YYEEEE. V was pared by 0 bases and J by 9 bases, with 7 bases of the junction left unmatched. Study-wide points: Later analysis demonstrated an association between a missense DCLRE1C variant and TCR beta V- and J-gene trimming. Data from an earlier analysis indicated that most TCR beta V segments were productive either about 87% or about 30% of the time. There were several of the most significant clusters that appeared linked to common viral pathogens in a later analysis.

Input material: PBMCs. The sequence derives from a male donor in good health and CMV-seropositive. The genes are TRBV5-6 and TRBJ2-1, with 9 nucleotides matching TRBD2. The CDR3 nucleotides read TGTGCCAGCAGCTTGGGCGGGGGGGCCCAGGGTGAGCAGTTCTTC. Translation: CASSLGGGAQGEQFF.